These T cell receptor beta chains were read from a single sample in a study of blood T cell repertoires in COVID-19. Clones were read by immunoSEQ multiplex PCR, and TCRdb kept only the in-frame ones, dropping some. The table shows hundreds of thousands of clones, with about 87% occurring only once. Sequencing used PBMCs or T cells enriched from blood (not recorded which). These receptors came from a man aged 35-49 years in a cohort exposed to, infected with or recovered from COVID-19 (not recorded which). CDR3s leave out the opening cysteine and the closing phenylalanine or tryptophan.

V gene	J gene	CDR3 protein
TRBV27	TRBJ1-2	ASSLRGGNGYT
TRBV7-8	TRBJ2-5	ASSNLAGDQETQY
TRBV5-4	TRBJ2-1	ASSGDREGNEQF
TRBV5-1	TRBJ2-1	ASTLAGGAYNEQF
TRBV5-1	TRBJ2-3	ASSFGTSGRIGTDTQY
TRBV4-1	TRBJ1-6	ASSQGWAGQMYSPLH
TRBV7-2	TRBJ2-1	ASSVGTSGKGQF
TRBV3-1/TRBV3-2	TRBJ2-2	ASSQFRGGRTGELF
TRBV30	TRBJ1-1	AWSIQGNTEAF
TRBV28	TRBJ2-7	ASSLTAYIYEQY
TRBV25-1	TRBJ1-6	ASSERMVLGSPLH
TRBV3-1/TRBV3-2	TRBJ1-3	ASSRTGIAGNTIY
TRBV10-3	TRBJ2-1	AISAGGGRVNEQF
TRBV6-5	TRBJ2-7	ASRGQVYEQY
TRBV19	TRBJ1-4	ASSIRGSRGGEKLF
TRBV27	TRBJ1-1	ASSIPRGLNTEAF
TRBV11-3	TRBJ2-1	ASSKGREGRISYNEQF
TRBV30	TRBJ1-5	AWSVEGDQPQH
TRBV18	TRBJ2-7	ASSGEAGEQY
TRBV10-1	TRBJ2-3	ASSESRGTGHTDTQY
TRBV7-6	TRBJ1-2	ASSSPDRGGGYT
TRBV5-4	TRBJ2-3	ASSPGQVYTDTQY
TRBV30	TRBJ1-3	AANRAMGNTIY
TRBV5-4	TRBJ2-5	ASSLKREGRETQY
TRBV18	TRBJ2-1	ASSPPSTSGTSEQF
TRBV27	TRBJ1-1	ASSFWSLSPEGRANTEAF
TRBV18	TRBJ1-2	ASSQGTGDHYT
TRBV4-2	TRBJ1-3	ASRTDEGGSSGNTIY
TRBV2	TRBJ1-5	ASNPDKTQPQH
TRBV29-1	TRBJ2-2	SVAIRRGNTGELF
TRBV7-9	TRBJ1-1	ASSPYSTEAF
TRBV19	TRBJ1-1	ASSTQGPSEAF
TRBV30	TRBJ1-2	ATESGHSNYGYT
TRBV18	TRBJ2-1	ASSWARDEQF
TRBV10-2	TRBJ1-2	ASSSGTGGNYGYT
TRBV7-6	TRBJ1-5	ASSPQTGNQPQH